Shown below are 29 T cell receptor beta chains from a single sample sequenced in a study of a mutant IDH1 vaccine in newly diagnosed glioma. Sequencing was performed with immunoSEQ multiplex PCR; in TCRdb, only in-frame clones are kept and a portion is missing. Found here are tens of thousands of clones, approximately 92% of them singletons; the top ten hold about 1.5%. For these TCRs, the target antigens are not known. Time point meaning: week 35, safety follow-up. Topical imiquimod accompanied each vaccine dose, which consisted of 300 ug of mutant IDH1 20-mer peptide. The sample in question was PBMCs, obtained from a glioma patient whose treatment included an IDH1 peptide vaccine. Source of these receptors: a man aged 35 to 55 with glioma.

This chain connects TRBV19 to TRBJ2-7; D call uncertain. CDR1 is LNHDA, CDR2 SQIVND, per germline (reference sequence). Trimming cost V 0 bases and J 2 bases, with 5 bases left between them. The CDR3 has 13 amino acids. The CDR3 sequence: CASSIELPYEQYF. Written as DNA, the CDR3 is TGTGCCAGTAGTATAGAGCTTCCCTACGAGCAGTACTTC.

The V gene is TRBV5-1, the J gene TRBJ2-7; 7 bases line up with TRBD1. Germline V gene lookup returns CDR1 SGHRS and CDR2 YFSETQ. The CDR3 has 15 residues. V was pared by 2 bases and J by 4 bases, with 9 bases of the junction left unmatched. DNA for the CDR3: TGCGCCAGCAGCTTATATGACAGGGATTTTTACGAGCAGTACTTC. This gives the protein CASSLYDRDFYEQYF.

This clone has a single count. The chain employs TRBV4-3 and TRBJ1-4, with D possibly matching TRBD1 (6 bases). CDR1 is LGHNA and CDR2 is YSLEER in the germline V gene. The V and J ends lost 0 bases and 7 bases respectively, with 15 bases between them. This CDR3 has 16 residues. The CDR3 reads CASSQDMVGGGEKLFF. For the CDR3, the DNA is TGCGCCAGCAGCCAAGATATGGTAGGGGGGGGTGAAAAACTGTTTTTT.

The genes are TRBV2 and TRBJ1-5; D not resolved. The V gene's germline CDR1 is SNHLY and CDR2 FYNNEI. Trimming removed 10 bases from V and 10 bases from J, with 8 bases in between. The CDR3 has 9 amino acids. CDR3 loop: CATGRPQHF. CDR3 DNA: TGTGCCACCGGGAGACCCCAGCATTTT.

The rearrangement links TRBV4-3 to TRBJ1-1, with D unresolved. V dropped 3 bases and J dropped 4 bases, with 15 bases sitting between them. The CDR3 sequence is 15 residues long. Germline V CDR1 and CDR2: LGHNA, YSLEER. CDR3 protein: CASSQRRGTGTEAFF. For the CDR3, the DNA is TGCGCCAGCAGCCAGCGGCGGGGTACGGGCACTGAAGCTTTCTTT.

The DNA of the CDR3 is TGTGCCATCAGTGAGGCGACTAGCGGGAGCGGGACCGGGGAGCTGTTTTTT. Translating gives CAISEATSGSGTGELFF. The chain is built from TRBV10-3 and TRBJ2-2; 12 bases are a match to TRBD2. Trimming cost V 2 bases and J 5 bases; bases outside gene matches: 6. This CDR3 has 17 amino acids. In germline, CDR1 is ENHRY, CDR2 SYGVKD.

This clone was seen only once. The chain combines TRBV9 with TRBJ2-2, with D unresolved. Germline V lookup: CDR1 SGDLS, CDR2 YYNGEE. V gave up 3 bases and J gave up 0 bases, with 6 bases separating them. The CDR3 contains 14 residues. CDR3 amino acids: CASSGGTNTGELFF. In DNA form, the CDR3 reads TGTGCCAGCAGCGGGGGTACGAACACCGGGGAGCTGTTTTTT.

The chain uses TRBV27 and TRBJ1-4, with a possible D match to TRBD1 (6 bases). V gave up 7 bases and J gave up 4 bases, with 10 bases separating them. This CDR3 is built from 13 residues. Looked up from germline, CDR1 is MNHEY and CDR2 is SMNVEV (reference sequence). CDR3 DNA sequence: TGTGCCAGCATGGGGGACATTAATGAAAAACTGTTTTTT. Translated: CASMGDINEKLFF. The full variable domain, its missing parts supplied by reference TRBV27 and TRBJ1-4, is EAQVTQNPRYLITVTGKKLTVTCSQNMNHEYMSWYRQDPGLGLRQIYYSMNVEVTDKGDVPEGYKVSRKEKRNFPLILESPSPNQTSLYFCASMGDINEKLFFGSGTQLSVL.

The rearrangement links TRBV19 to TRBJ1-6; possibly TRBD1 for D (5 bases). Trimming shortened V by 6 bases and J by 2 bases, and 11 bases separated the two germline ends. The CDR3 covers 15 residues. The germline V gene has CDR1 LNHDA and CDR2 SQIVND (reference sequence). CDR3: CASRSRGPYNSPLHF. CDR3 nucleotides: TGTGCCAGTAGGTCGAGGGGCCCCTATAATTCACCCCTCCACTTT. The full variable domain, with the rest looked up from reference TRBV19 and TRBJ1-6, is DGGITQSPKYLFRKEGQNVTLSCEQNLNHDAMYWYRQDPGQGLRLIYYSQIVNDFQKGDIAEGYSVSREKKESFPLTVTSAQKNPTAFYLCASRSRGPYNSPLHFGNGTRLTVT.

V gene TRBV6-5 combines with J gene TRBJ2-3, with a possible D match to TRBD2 (5 bases). The CDR3 loop spans 14 amino acids. Germline V gene data show CDR1 as MNHEY and CDR2 as SVGAGI. Trimming pared 3 bases from V and 2 bases from J, leaving 9 bases between. CDR3 protein: CASSYERVTDTQYF. DNA for the CDR3: TGTGCCAGCAGTTATGAGAGGGTCACAGATACGCAGTATTTT.

This chain connects TRBV10-1 to TRBJ1-3, with unresolved D. Germline CDR1 is WNHNN and CDR2 is SYGVQD (reference sequence). The CDR3 covers 15 residues. V was shortened by 0 bases and J by 2 bases, with 8 bases between the two germline ends. This chain's CDR3 is CASSESTLTGNTIYF. CDR3 nucleotides: TGCGCCAGCAGTGAGTCGACACTAACTGGAAACACCATATATTTT.

The gene calls are TRBV12-5 and TRBJ1-1; no clear D gene. The CDR3 spans 13 residues. In germline, CDR1 is LGHNT, CDR2 FRNRAP. The V end was cut by 1 base, the J end by 3 bases, with 6 bases between. CDR3 DNA: TGTGCTAGTGGTTTGGAGGGAGACACTGAAGCTTTCTTT. Its protein product is CASGLEGDTEAFF.

The V gene is TRBV7-3, the J gene TRBJ1-4; 8 nucleotides line up with TRBD1. Germline lookup yields CDR1 SGHTA and CDR2 FQGTGA. With 5 bases clipped from V and 10 bases from J, the junction kept 6 bases outside the gene matches. The CDR3 is 13 amino acids. CDR3 sequence: CASSLQGGGKLFF. CDR3 nucleotides: TGTGCCAGCAGCCTACAGGGGGGCGGAAAACTGTTTTTT.

This chain connects TRBV27 to TRBJ2-1; 8 bases agree with TRBD2. V was clipped by 1 base and J by 0 bases; unmatched bases: 11. The CDR3 runs to 19 residues. The germline V gene encodes CDR1 MNHEY and CDR2 SMNVEV (reference sequence). In nucleotides, the CDR3 is TGTGCCAGCAGTTTATTACGTAGCGGGGCGACGAGCTCCTACAATGAGCAGTTCTTC. Translating gives CASSLLRSGATSSYNEQFF.

J is TRBJ1-1 and V is TRBV5-6; D is unclear. CDR1 SGHDT and CDR2 YYEEEE come from the germline V gene. This CDR3 spans 12 amino acids. V lost 5 bases and J 6 bases, leaving 11 bases between the germline ends. The CDR3: CASRGLTSEAFF. In DNA form, the CDR3 reads TGTGCCAGCAGGGGGTTGACGTCTGAAGCTTTCTTT.

The chain carries TRBV25-1 and TRBJ2-5; D call uncertain. Germline V CDR1 and CDR2: MGHDK, SYGVNS. This CDR3 has 14 amino acids. With 1 base removed from V and 4 bases from J, the gap between germline ends came to 10 bases. This CDR3 is CASSELLPGETQYF. The CDR3 region has the DNA TGTGCCAGCAGTGAATTATTACCAGGAGAGACCCAGTACTTC.

This chain uses TRBV5-4 with TRBJ2-7; maybe TRBD2 (6 bases). V lost 0 bases to trimming and J lost 7 bases, with 17 bases between them. The CDR3 contains 15 residues. The V gene's germline CDR1 is SGHNT and CDR2 YYREEE (reference sequence). The CDR3 here is CASSLDGGTGREQYF. The CDR3 bases are TGTGCCAGCAGCTTGGATGGGGGGACCGGAAGAGAGCAGTACTTC. Supplemented by reference TRBV5-4 and TRBJ2-7, the full variable domain reads ETGVTQSPTHLIKTRGQQVTLRCSSQSGHNTVSWYQQALGQGPQFIFQYYREEENGRGNFPPRFSGLQFPNYSSELNVNALELDDSALYLCASSLDGGTGREQYFGPGTRLTVT.

The rearrangement joins TRBV11-2 to TRBJ1-1; 7 bases fit TRBD1. CDR1 SGHAT and CDR2 FQNNGV come from the germline V gene. After removal of 7 bases from V and 11 bases from J, the junction contained 10 bases not matched to a gene. This CDR3 is built from 12 residues. The CDR3 bases are TGTGCCAGCAACAGACAGGGCCTTAAGGCTTTCTTT. It specifies CASNRQGLKAFF.

This chain links TRBV29-1 with TRBJ2-3; the match to TRBD2 covers 8 bases. Per the germline V gene, CDR1 is SQVTM and CDR2 is ANQGSEA. V gave up 1 base and J gave up 2 bases; unmatched junction bases: 8. The CDR3 totals 16 residues. CDR3 protein: CSVEGRGEPNTDTQYF. The CDR3, as DNA: TGCAGCGTTGAAGGGCGGGGGGAGCCCAACACAGATACGCAGTATTTT.

The rearrangement links TRBV6-1 to TRBJ2-3, with unresolved D. Germline V gene sequence: CDR1 MNHNS, CDR2 SASEGT. Trimming shortened V by 6 bases and J by 4 bases, and 17 bases separated the two germline ends. The CDR3 spans 15 residues. The CDR3 spells CASSLPRSLPDTQYF. The CDR3 bases are TGTGCCAGCAGCCTTCCTAGATCCCTCCCAGATACGCAGTATTTT.

The chain is built from TRBV5-1 and TRBJ1-2; unclear D gene. CDR3 length: 14 amino acids. Germline V lookup: CDR1 SGHRS, CDR2 YFSETQ. Trimming stripped 4 bases from V and 5 bases from J, with 15 bases between. The CDR3 coding sequence is TGCGCCAGCAGCCCCCCCCGCTCCCAGTATGGCTACACCTTC. Translated: CASSPPRSQYGYTF.

CDR3 sequence reads: CAISEPRGTSGSRDEQFF. For the CDR3, the DNA is TGTGCCATCAGTGAGCCGAGAGGGACTAGCGGGAGTAGGGATGAGCAGTTCTTC. The V call is TRBV10-3, the J call TRBJ2-1, with TRBD2 matching over 14 bases. The CDR3 covers 18 residues. V lost 2 bases, J lost 8 bases, and 11 bases stayed unmatched. Germline V lookup: CDR1 ENHRY, CDR2 SYGVKD.

The chain combines TRBV4-2 with TRBJ2-2, with TRBD2 matching 8 bases. V lost 0 bases to trimming and J lost 5 bases; unmatched junction nucleotides: 5. The length of the CDR3 is 16 residues. Germline V lookup: CDR1 LGHNA, CDR2 YNFKEQ. The CDR3 spells CASSQDSGGVTGELFF. Here the CDR3 DNA reads TGTGCCAGCAGCCAAGACAGCGGGGGAGTTACCGGGGAGCTGTTTTTT.

This clone was observed once. The gene calls are TRBV30 and TRBJ1-5; TRBD1 is a possible D gene (6 bases). The CDR3 is 16 residues long. CDR1 and CDR2 from the germline V gene are GTSNPN and SVGIG (reference sequence). V lost 1 base and J lost 5, with 18 bases in between. This CDR3 is CAWSDGRGGIDQPQHF. As DNA, the CDR3 is TGTGCCTGGAGTGATGGTAGGGGGGGAATTGATCAGCCCCAGCATTTT.

The chain joins TRBV15 to TRBJ2-1; 14 nucleotides agree with TRBD2. This CDR3 is built from 15 residues. Losses at the gene ends were 8 bases for V and 6 bases for J; bases not matched to a gene: 6. Per germline, CDR1 LNHNV and CDR2 YYDKDF (reference sequence). CDR3 nucleotides: TGTGCCACCCGGGACGGACTAGCGGGAGGCAATGAGCAGTTCTTC. Its translation: CATRDGLAGGNEQFF.

The V and J genes are TRBV19 and TRBJ2-5; 12 positions match TRBD2. CDR1 is LNHDA, CDR2 SQIVND, per germline (reference sequence). The trim removed 3 bases at V and 3 bases at J, leaving 5 bases unmatched. The CDR3 is 16 amino acids. The CDR3 region has the DNA TGTGCCAGTAGTATGGTCCTAGCGGGAGGGGAAGAGACCCAGTACTTC. Its translation: CASSMVLAGGEETQYF.

This clone is a singleton in its sample. This chain connects TRBV7-9 to TRBJ2-7, with 9 bases fitting TRBD1. The CDR3 consists of 15 residues. Per the germline V gene, CDR1 is SEHNR and CDR2 is FQNEAQ (reference sequence). Trimming took 5 bases from V and 5 from J; bases not matched to a gene: 10. As DNA, the CDR3 is TGTGCCAGCAGCCCAGAAGCACAGGGGGCAGACGAGCAGTACTTC. Translation gives CASSPEAQGADEQYF.

In this sample, this clone turned up a few times. The chain is built from TRBV19 and TRBJ1-2; D remains unclear. Germline lookup yields CDR1 LNHDA and CDR2 SQIVND (reference sequence). The CDR3 runs 12 residues. Trimming took 6 bases from V and 5 from J, leaving 10 bases between them. This CDR3 is CASRKELYGYTF. CDR3 DNA: TGTGCCAGTAGGAAGGAACTTTATGGCTACACCTTC. The full variable domain, rest sourced from reference TRBV19 and TRBJ1-2, is DGGITQSPKYLFRKEGQNVTLSCEQNLNHDAMYWYRQDPGQGLRLIYYSQIVNDFQKGDIAEGYSVSREKKESFPLTVTSAQKNPTAFYLCASRKELYGYTFGSGTRLTVV.

This chain links TRBV10-3 with TRBJ1-3; unclear D gene. Between the trimmed V and J ends, which lost 3 bases and 9 bases, there was a span of 24 bases. This CDR3 contains 17 residues. CDR1 is ENHRY, CDR2 SYGVKD, per germline. CDR3 nucleotides: TGTGCCATCAGTGACCTACTAAGGACGGAGAGTAAGGGCACCATATATTTT. Translation gives CAISDLLRTESKGTIYF.